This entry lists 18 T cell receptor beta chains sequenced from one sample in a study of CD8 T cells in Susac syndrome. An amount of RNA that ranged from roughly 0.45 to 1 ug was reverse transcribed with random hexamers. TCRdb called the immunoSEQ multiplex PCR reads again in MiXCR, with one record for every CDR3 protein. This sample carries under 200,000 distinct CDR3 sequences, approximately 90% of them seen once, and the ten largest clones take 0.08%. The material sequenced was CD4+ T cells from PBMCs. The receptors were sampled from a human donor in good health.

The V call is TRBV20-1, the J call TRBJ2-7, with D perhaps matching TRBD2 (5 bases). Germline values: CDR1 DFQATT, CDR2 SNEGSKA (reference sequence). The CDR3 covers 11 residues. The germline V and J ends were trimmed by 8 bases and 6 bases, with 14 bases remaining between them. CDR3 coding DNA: TGCAGTATCCCCGGGGTCATCGAGCAGTACTTC. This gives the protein CSIPGVIEQYF.

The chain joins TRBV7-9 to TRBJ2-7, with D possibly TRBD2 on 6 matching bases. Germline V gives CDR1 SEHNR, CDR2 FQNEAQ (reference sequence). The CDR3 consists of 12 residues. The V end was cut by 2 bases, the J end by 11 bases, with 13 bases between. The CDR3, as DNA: TGTGCCAGCAGCTTAATGACGGGAGCGGAGTACTTC. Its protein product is CASSLMTGAEYF.

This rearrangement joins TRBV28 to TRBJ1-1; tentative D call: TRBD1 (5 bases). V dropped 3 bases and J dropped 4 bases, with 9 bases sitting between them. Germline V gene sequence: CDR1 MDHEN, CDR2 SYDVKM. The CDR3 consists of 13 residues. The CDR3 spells CASSFVGPTEAFF. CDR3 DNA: TGTGCCAGCAGTTTCGTGGGGCCCACTGAAGCTTTCTTT.

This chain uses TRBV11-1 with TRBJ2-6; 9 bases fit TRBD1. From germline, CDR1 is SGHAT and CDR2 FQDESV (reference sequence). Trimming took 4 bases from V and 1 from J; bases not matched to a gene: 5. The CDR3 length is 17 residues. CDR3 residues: CASSSGQGSSGANVLTF. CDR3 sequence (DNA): TGTGCCAGCAGCTCCGGACAGGGGTCTTCTGGGGCCAACGTCCTGACTTTC. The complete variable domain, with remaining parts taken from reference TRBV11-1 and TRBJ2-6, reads EAEVAQSPRYKITEKSQAVAFWCDPISGHATLYWYRQILGQGPELLVQFQDESVVDDSQLPKDRFSAERLKGVDSTLKIQPAELGDSAMYLCASSSGQGSSGANVLTFGAGSRLTVL.

The chain's CDR3 is CAISEQVSNQPQHF. The CDR3 coding sequence is TGTGCCATCAGTGAGCAGGTTAGCAATCAGCCCCAGCATTTT. The rearrangement joins TRBV10-3 to TRBJ1-5; D not resolved. The CDR3 runs 14 residues. V shed 2 bases and J shed 0 bases, with 5 bases lying between them. Germline V gene lookup returns CDR1 ENHRY and CDR2 SYGVKD.

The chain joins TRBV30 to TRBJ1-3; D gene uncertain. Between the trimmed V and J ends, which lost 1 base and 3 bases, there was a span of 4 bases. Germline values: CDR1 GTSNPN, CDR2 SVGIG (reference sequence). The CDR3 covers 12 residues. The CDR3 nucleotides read TGTGCCTGGAGTGAAAGTGGAAACACCATATATTTT. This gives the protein CAWSESGNTIYF. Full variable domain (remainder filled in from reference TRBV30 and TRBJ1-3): SQTIHQWPATLVQPVGSPLSLECTVEGTSNPNLYWYRQAAGRGLQLLFYSVGIGQISSEVPQNLSASRPQDRQFILSSKKLLLSDSGFYLCAWSESGNTIYFGEGSWLTVV.

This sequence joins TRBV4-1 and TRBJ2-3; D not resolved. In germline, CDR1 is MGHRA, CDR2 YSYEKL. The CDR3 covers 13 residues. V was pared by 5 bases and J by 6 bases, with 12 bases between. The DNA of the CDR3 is TGCGCCAGCAGCGCCCCCCTCCGGGATACGCAGTATTTT. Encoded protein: CASSAPLRDTQYF.

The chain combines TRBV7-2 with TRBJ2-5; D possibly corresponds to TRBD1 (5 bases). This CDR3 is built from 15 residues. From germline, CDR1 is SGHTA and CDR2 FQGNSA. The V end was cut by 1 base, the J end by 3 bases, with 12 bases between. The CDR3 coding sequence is TGTGCCAGCAGCTTAGTTCAGGGATCTAAAGAGACCCAGTACTTC. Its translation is CASSLVQGSKETQYF.

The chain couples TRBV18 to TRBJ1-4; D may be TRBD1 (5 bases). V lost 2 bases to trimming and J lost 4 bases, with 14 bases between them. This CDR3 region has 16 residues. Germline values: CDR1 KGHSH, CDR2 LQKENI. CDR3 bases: TGTGCCAGCTCACCATCCCCCGGGGCTTTTAATGAAAAACTGTTTTTT. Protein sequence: CASSPSPGAFNEKLFF.

In nucleotides, the CDR3 is TGTGCCAGCAGCTTAGCGGTACTTTTAGACGGCGGCAGCACCATATATTTT. Protein sequence: CASSLAVLLDGGSTIYF. V is TRBV7-9 and J is TRBJ1-3; no clear D gene. This CDR3 contains 17 residues. Trimming pared 0 bases from V and 9 bases from J, leaving 21 bases between. CDR1 and CDR2 (germline): SEHNR, FQNEAQ (reference sequence).

CDR3 bases: TGTGCCAGCAGTCAACGGGACGGATTAAACACTGAAGCTTTCTTT. Amino acids: CASSQRDGLNTEAFF. This sequence joins TRBV6-2 or TRBV6-3 and TRBJ1-1; tentative D call: TRBD1 (5 bases). Germline CDR1 is MNHEY and CDR2 is SVGEGT. Trimming removed 5 bases from V and 2 bases from J, with 15 bases in between. The CDR3 runs to 15 residues.

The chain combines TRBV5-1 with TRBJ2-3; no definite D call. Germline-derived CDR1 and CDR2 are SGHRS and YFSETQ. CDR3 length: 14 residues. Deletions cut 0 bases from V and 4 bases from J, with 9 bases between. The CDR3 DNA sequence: TGCGCCAGCAGCTTGGGGGTGGGTGCAGATACGCAGTATTTT. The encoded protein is CASSLGVGADTQYF.

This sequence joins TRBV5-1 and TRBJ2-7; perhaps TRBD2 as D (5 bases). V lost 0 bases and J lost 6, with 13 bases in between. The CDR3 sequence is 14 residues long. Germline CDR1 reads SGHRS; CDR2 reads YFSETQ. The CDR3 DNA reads TGCGCCAGCAGCTTGGCCCAGCAAGGGAGCGAGCAGTACTTC. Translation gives CASSLAQQGSEQYF.

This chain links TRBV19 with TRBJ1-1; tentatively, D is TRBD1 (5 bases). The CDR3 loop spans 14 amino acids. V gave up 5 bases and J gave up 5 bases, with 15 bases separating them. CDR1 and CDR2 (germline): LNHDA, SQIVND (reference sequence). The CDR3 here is CASSHPGGGTEAFF. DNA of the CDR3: TGTGCCAGTAGTCATCCGGGGGGGGGAACTGAAGCTTTCTTT.

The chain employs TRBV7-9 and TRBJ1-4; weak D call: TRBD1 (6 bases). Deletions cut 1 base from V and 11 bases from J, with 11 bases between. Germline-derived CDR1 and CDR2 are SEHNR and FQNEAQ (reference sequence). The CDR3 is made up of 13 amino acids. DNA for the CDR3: TGTGCCAGCAGCTTAGTTTCAGGGGAGAAACTGTTTTTT. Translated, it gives CASSLVSGEKLFF.

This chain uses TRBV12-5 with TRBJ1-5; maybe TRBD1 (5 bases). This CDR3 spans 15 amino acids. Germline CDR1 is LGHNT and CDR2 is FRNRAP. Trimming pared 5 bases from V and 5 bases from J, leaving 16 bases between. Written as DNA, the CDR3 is TGTGCTAGTGGTCTTGAAGCGGGGGAGCATCAGCCCCAGCATTTT. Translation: CASGLEAGEHQPQHF.

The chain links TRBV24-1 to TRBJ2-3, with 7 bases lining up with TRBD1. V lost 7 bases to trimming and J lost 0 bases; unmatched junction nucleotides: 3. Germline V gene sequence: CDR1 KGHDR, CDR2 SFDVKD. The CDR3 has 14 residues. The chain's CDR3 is CATSRGISTDTQYF. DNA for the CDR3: TGTGCCACCAGCAGGGGGATTAGCACAGATACGCAGTATTTT.

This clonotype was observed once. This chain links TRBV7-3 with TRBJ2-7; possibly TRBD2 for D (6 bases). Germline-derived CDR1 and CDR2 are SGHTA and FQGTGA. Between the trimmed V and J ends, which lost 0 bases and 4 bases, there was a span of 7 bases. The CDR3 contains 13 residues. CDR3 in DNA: TGTGCCAGCAGCTTAACGCGGGGTTACGAGCAGTACTTC. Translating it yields CASSLTRGYEQYF.